This T cell receptor beta chain was sequenced for a study of cytomegalovirus exposure and HLA in healthy donors. Study-level findings and limits: Under in vitro conditions, a few CMV-associated chains were confirmed as specific for CMV antigens. The listing of 150 or so TCR beta chains classed them as cytomegalovirus-associated. High sensitivity and specificity were reportedly achieved when the classifier diagnosed cytomegalovirus status.

The CDR3 has 13 amino acids. The germline V and J ends were trimmed by 4 bases and 4 bases, with 10 bases remaining between them. Germline V gene lookup returns CDR1 SGHTA and CDR2 FQGNSA. In regard to this clone: Its antigen is undetermined.

The donors were part of the validation cohort, which consisted of under 150 subjects and was separate from the first cohort of 666 subjects. Sequencing was performed with immunoSEQ multiplex PCR; in TCRdb, only in-frame clones are kept and a portion is missing. Of some 310,000 clones in the sample, approximately 91% are singletons; the top ten hold 0.9% to 1%. Sequencing was carried out using PBMCs. The rearrangement joins TRBV7-2 to TRBJ2-5; D perhaps matches TRBD2 (7 bases). The sequence was collected from a man under 40 in good health and CMV-seronegative. The chain's CDR3 is CASSSRGGETQYF. In nucleotides, the CDR3 is TGTGCCAGCAGCTCGAGGGGGGGAGAGACCCAGTACTTC.